These T cell receptor beta chains were read from a single sample in a study of blood T cells in healthy people across ages. TCRdb re-derived calls from the 5' RACE reads in MiXCR, one entry per CDR3 protein. The sample lists around 1,100,000 distinct CDR3 sequences, under 40% occurring once. The sequencing input was blood. The receptors derive from a young man in good health. The CDR3 runs from the conserved cysteine through the conserved F or W. D genes are given only for firm matches. For some rows the clone size is stated as once, few or many, or as a class when expanded; others skip it.

j_gene,d_gene,abundance,v_gene,CDR3nt,CDR3aa
TRBJ2-7,-,-,TRBV4-1,TGCGCCAGCAGCCCAGACACAGGCTCCAGCGATATCTACAATGAGCAGTACTTC,CASSPDTGSSDIYNEQYF
TRBJ2-7,-,-,TRBV6-2/TRBV6-3,TGTGCCAGCAGGCCAGGCGGCCTCGATCCCTACGAGCAGTACTTC,CASRPGGLDPYEQYF
TRBJ2-7,-,-,TRBV12-3/TRBV12-4,TGTGCCAGCAAATCGGACAGCCTCTCCTACGAGCAGTACTTC,CASKSDSLSYEQYF
TRBJ2-1,TRBD1,-,TRBV15,TGTGCCACCAGCAGAGATACCGGGACAGCAAGAATCTCCTACAATGAGCAGTTCTTC,CATSRDTGTARISYNEQFF
TRBJ2-3,-,few,TRBV10-3,TGTGCCATCTCAGCAGGGGTGACAGATACGCAGTATTTT,CAISAGVTDTQYF
TRBJ1-2,TRBD1,-,TRBV30,TGTGCCTGGAGTAGGGGACAGGTCTCCGATGAGGGCTACACCTTC,CAWSRGQVSDEGYTF
TRBJ2-7,-,-,TRBV5-6,TGTGCCAGCAGCCTTGACCAAGTAAGCTCCTACAATGAGCAGTACTTC,CASSLDQVSSYNEQYF
TRBJ2-3,-,few,TRBV7-8,TGTGCCAGCAGTTTATATGGGATTAAGACAGATACGCAGTATTTT,CASSLYGIKTDTQYF
TRBJ1-5,-,once,TRBV4-3,TGCGCCAGCAGCCAGTCCCTCTATAGCAATCAGCCCCAGCATTTT,CASSQSLYSNQPQHF
TRBJ1-4,-,few,TRBV14,TGTGCCAGCAGCCAAGAGGGCCAGGGTCCTGAAAAACTGTTTTTT,CASSQEGQGPEKLFF
TRBJ2-2,-,-,TRBV11-2,TGTGCCAGCAGCCACCCGGGGCGCAAAGAATGGCTGTTTTTT,CASSHPGRKEWLFF
TRBJ1-2,TRBD1,-,TRBV6-2/TRBV6-3,TGTGCCAGCAGTTACTCGAGGACAGGGGAAGGGAACTATGGCTACACCTTC,CASSYSRTGEGNYGYTF
TRBJ1-4,-,few,TRBV6-2/TRBV6-3,TGTGCCAGCAGTCCGGACCCCCGTAATGAAAAACTGTTTTTT,CASSPDPRNEKLFF
TRBJ1-1,-,-,TRBV20-1,TGCAGTGCTAGAGACCCCAACAGGGACGGTGAAGCTTTCTTT,CSARDPNRDGEAFF
TRBJ2-1,-,many,TRBV29-1,TGCAGCGTTGAAGATCGGCGGGGGCGCTTAAATGAGCAGTTCTTC,CSVEDRRGRLNEQFF
TRBJ2-5,-,-,TRBV27,TGTGCCAGCAGTTTAGTAACAGGGAGGGTCGGGGAGACCCAGTACTTC,CASSLVTGRVGETQYF
TRBJ1-1,-,-,TRBV4-2,TGTGCCAGCAGCCAAGATGATTCAGTCCCAAACACTGAAGCTTTCTTT,CASSQDDSVPNTEAFF
TRBJ2-3,-,many,TRBV29-1,TGCAGCGCCCGGGACTTCTACACAGATACGCAGTATTTT,CSARDFYTDTQYF
TRBJ2-2,-,-,TRBV7-2,TGTGCCAGCAGCTTAAGTGTTAGCCTCGCCACCGGGGAGCTGTTTTTT,CASSLSVSLATGELFF
TRBJ1-2,TRBD1,-,TRBV20-1,TGCAGTGCTAGAGTCCCGACAGGGCCTGGCTATGGCTACACCTTC,CSARVPTGPGYGYTF
TRBJ2-7,-,-,TRBV7-9,TGTGCCAGCAGCGGCAGTATTCGGGACGGGAACTACGAGCAGTACTTC,CASSGSIRDGNYEQYF
TRBJ2-5,-,-,TRBV20-1,TGCAGTGCCCGGACTCCCCAAGAGACCCGGTACTTC,CSARTPQETRYF
TRBJ1-2,-,-,TRBV7-9,TGTGCCAGCAGCTCACAAACGCCGTTCTATGGCTACACCTTC,CASSSQTPFYGYTF
TRBJ1-2,-,-,TRBV6-4,TGTGCCAGCAGCGAATCACCTACAGGGCATTATGGCTACACCTTC,CASSESPTGHYGYTF
TRBJ2-7,-,few,TRBV4-3,TGCGCCAGCAGCCAAGGATGGAGCTCCTACGAGCAGTACTTC,CASSQGWSSYEQYF
TRBJ1-5,TRBD1,-,TRBV20-1,TGCAGTGCGGGGGGACAGCTCAATCAGCCCCAGCATTTT,CSAGGQLNQPQHF
TRBJ1-4,-,-,TRBV16,TGTGCCAGCAGCCCCTACGGTGCAACTAATGAAAAACTGTTTTTT,CASSPYGATNEKLFF
TRBJ1-1,TRBD1,few,TRBV6-5,TGTGCCAGCAGTTACTCGACAGGGAGGGACACTGAAGCTTTCTTT,CASSYSTGRDTEAFF
TRBJ2-3,-,-,TRBV6-6,TGTGCCAGCAGCCAGAGGAGGGGTAGCACAGATACGCAGTATTTT,CASSQRRGSTDTQYF
TRBJ2-7,TRBD1,-,TRBV27,TGTGCCAGCAGTCCTCTCGACAGGGACCACGAGCAGTACTTC,CASSPLDRDHEQYF
TRBJ2-1,-,-,TRBV5-1,TGCGCCAGCAGCTTGGTCGGGGACCCCTACAATGAGCAGTTCTTC,CASSLVGDPYNEQFF
TRBJ1-2,-,few,TRBV10-3,TGTGCCATCAGGGTCACGGACGATTATGGCTACACCTTC,CAIRVTDDYGYTF
TRBJ2-7,-,many,TRBV4-3,TGCGCCAGCAGCCAAGAATGGGGACACAATGAGCAGTACTTC,CASSQEWGHNEQYF
TRBJ1-2,-,few,TRBV5-1,TGCGCCAGCAGCCGGACCGGGACCAGAGGGTCCCATGACTATGGCTACACCTTC,CASSRTGTRGSHDYGYTF
TRBJ2-1,TRBD2,-,TRBV5-8,TGTGCCTGTAAGGCGGGGGAATTTTACAATGAGCAGTTCTTC,CACKAGEFYNEQFF
TRBJ1-2,TRBD1,-,TRBV25-1,TGTGCCAGCAGTATCGGTCCGGGACAGGGGGCTTCGAGGGGCTACACCTTC,CASSIGPGQGASRGYTF